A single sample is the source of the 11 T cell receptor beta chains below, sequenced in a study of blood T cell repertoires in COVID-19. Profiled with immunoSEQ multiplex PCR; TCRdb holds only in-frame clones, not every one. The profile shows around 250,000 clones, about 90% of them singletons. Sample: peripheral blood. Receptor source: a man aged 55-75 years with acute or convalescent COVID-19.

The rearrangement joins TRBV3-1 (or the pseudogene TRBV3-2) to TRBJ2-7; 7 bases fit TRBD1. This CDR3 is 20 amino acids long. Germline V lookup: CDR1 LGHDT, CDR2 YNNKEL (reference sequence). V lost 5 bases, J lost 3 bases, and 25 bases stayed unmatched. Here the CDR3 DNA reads TGTGCCAGCAGCGATTTTGGGGATTTTGGGGACAGCCCTCTTTTCTACGAGCAGTACTTC. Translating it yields CASSDFGDFGDSPLFYEQYF.

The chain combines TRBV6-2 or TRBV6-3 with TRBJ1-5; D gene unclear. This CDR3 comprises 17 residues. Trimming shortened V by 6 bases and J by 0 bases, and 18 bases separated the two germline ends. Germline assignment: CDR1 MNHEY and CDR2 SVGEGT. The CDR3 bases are TGTGCCAGCAGCCTCCATAGAGACACGCATAGCAATCAGCCCCAGCATTTT. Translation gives CASSLHRDTHSNQPQHF.

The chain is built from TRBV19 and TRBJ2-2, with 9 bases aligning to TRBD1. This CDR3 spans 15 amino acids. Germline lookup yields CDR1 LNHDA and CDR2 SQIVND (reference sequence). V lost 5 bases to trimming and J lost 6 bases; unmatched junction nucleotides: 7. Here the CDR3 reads CASSGGQGKPGELFF. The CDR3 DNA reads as TGTGCCAGTAGTGGGGGACAGGGAAAACCCGGGGAGCTGTTTTTT.

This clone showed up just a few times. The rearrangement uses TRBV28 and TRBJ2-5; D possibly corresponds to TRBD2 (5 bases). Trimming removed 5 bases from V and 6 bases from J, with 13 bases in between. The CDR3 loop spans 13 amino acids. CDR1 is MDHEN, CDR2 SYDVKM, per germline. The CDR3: CASSPLVSKTQYF. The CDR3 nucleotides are TGTGCCAGCAGTCCACTAGTCTCGAAGACCCAGTACTTC.

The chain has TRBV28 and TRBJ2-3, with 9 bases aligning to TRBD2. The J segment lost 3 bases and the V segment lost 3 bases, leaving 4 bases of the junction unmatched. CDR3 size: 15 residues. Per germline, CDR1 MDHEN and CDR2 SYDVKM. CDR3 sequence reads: CASSFTSGQTDTQYF. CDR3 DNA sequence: TGTGCCAGCAGTTTTACTAGCGGGCAGACAGATACGCAGTATTTT.

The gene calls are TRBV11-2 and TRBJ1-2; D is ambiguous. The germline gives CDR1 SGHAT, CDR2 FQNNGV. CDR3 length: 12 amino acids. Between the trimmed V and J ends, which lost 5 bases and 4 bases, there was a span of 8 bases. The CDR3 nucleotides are TGTGCCAGCAGCGAAAATAGCTATGGCTACACCTTC. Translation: CASSENSYGYTF.

The CDR3 DNA reads TGTGCCAGCAGCAAAAGAGCGCTTAGTGGCACCGGGGAGCTGTTTTTT. Protein: CASSKRALSGTGELFF. The chain carries TRBV7-3 and TRBJ2-2; D uncertain. Trimming removed 5 bases at V and 4 bases at J, with 17 bases between. This CDR3 contains 16 residues. CDR1 SGHTA and CDR2 FQGTGA come from the germline V gene.

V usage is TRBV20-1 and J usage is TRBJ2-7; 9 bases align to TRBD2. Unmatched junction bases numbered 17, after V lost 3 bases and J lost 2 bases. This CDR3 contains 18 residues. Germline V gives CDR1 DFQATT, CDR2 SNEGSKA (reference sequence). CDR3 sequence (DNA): TGCAGTGCTAGTGACTTGCGGGCTAGCGGGGTTCCTCCCTACGAGCAGTACTTC. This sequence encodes CSASDLRASGVPPYEQYF.

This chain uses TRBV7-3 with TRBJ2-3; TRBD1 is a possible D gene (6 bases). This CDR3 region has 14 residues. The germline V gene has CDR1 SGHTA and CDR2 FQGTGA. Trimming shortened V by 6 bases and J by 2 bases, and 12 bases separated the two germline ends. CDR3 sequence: CASRRGSSTDTQYF. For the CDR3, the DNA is TGTGCCAGCAGAAGGGGGTCCTCCACAGATACGCAGTATTTT.

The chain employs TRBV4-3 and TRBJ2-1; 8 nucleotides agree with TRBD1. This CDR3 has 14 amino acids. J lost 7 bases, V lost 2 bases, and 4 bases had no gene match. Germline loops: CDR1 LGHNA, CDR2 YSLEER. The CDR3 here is CASSQFNRGNEQFF. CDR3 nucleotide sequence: TGCGCCAGCAGCCAATTTAACAGGGGGAATGAGCAGTTCTTC.

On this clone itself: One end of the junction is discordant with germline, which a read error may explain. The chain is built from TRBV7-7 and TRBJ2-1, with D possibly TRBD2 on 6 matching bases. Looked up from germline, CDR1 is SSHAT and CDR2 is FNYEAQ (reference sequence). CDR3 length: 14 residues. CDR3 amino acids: CASSLSGFYNEQFF. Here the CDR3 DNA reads TGTGCTAGCAGCCTTAGCGGATTTTACAATGAGCAGTTCTTC. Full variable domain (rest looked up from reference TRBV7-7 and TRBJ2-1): GAGVSQSPRYKVTKRGQDVTLRCDPISSHATLYWYQQALGQGPEFLTYFNYEAQPDKSGLPSDRFSAERPEGSISTLTIQRTEQRDSAMYRCASSLSGFYNEQFFGPGTRLTVL.